These 21 T cell receptor beta chains were sequenced from one sample in a study of cytomegalovirus exposure and HLA in healthy donors. In the PCR, 60 Vbeta and 13 Jbeta primers were used. The repertoire was sequenced with immunoSEQ multiplex PCR; TCRdb's copy has only in-frame clones and lacks some. This listing includes about 130,000 clones. The specimen sequenced was PBMCs. Source of these receptors: a man younger than 35 in good health and CMV-seronegative.

This chain joins TRBV7-9 and TRBJ2-5; a weak D match, TRBD1 (6 bases). CDR1 is SEHNR and CDR2 is FQNEAQ in the germline V gene (reference sequence). The CDR3 contains 14 residues. Trimming shortened V by 8 bases and J by 4 bases, and 17 bases separated the two germline ends. CDR3 sequence (DNA): TGTGCCAGCCAGGGGTTTAGGCTCCCAGAGACCCAGTACTTC. Protein sequence: CASQGFRLPETQYF.

The V and J genes are TRBV6-5 and TRBJ2-7; D is unresolved. The CDR3 runs to 13 residues. From germline, CDR1 is MNHEY and CDR2 SVGAGI. V lost 7 bases and J lost 2, with 12 bases in between. CDR3 loop: CASTSGSTYEQYF. Here the CDR3 DNA reads TGTGCCAGCACCTCCGGTAGTACCTACGAGCAGTACTTC.

The CDR3 bases are TGTGCCAGCAGTAGGGCAGGGTACATGAACACTGAAGCTTTCTTT. It translates to CASSRAGYMNTEAFF. The J gene is TRBJ1-1, the V gene TRBV28; a possible D gene is TRBD1 (5 bases). CDR1 and CDR2 (germline): MDHEN, SYDVKM. The length of the CDR3 is 15 residues. Trimming stripped 5 bases from V and 0 bases from J, with 13 bases between.

The chain employs TRBV10-3 and TRBJ2-7, with TRBD1 identical over 8 bases. CDR1 and CDR2 (germline): ENHRY, SYGVKD. V shed 6 bases and J 0 bases; nucleotides not matched to a gene: 4. The CDR3 length is 14 residues. The CDR3 sequence is CAISGTGRSYEQYF. The DNA for the CDR3 is TGTGCCATCAGCGGGACAGGACGCTCCTACGAGCAGTACTTC.

This sequence joins TRBV4-3 and TRBJ2-7; TRBD1 matches at 10 bases. Germline CDR1 reads LGHNA; CDR2 reads YSLEER. This CDR3 comprises 14 residues. With V trimmed by 4 bases and J by 2 bases, 2 bases remained unmatched. This CDR3 reads CASSRDRGPYEQYF. CDR3 coding DNA: TGCGCCAGCAGCCGCGACAGGGGGCCCTACGAGCAGTACTTC.

This chain links TRBV2 with TRBJ1-5; 8 positions agree with TRBD1. The germline gives CDR1 SNHLY, CDR2 FYNNEI. The V gene end was trimmed by 5 bases and the J gene end by 4 bases; junction bases not matched to a gene: 4. This CDR3 region has 14 residues. The CDR3 region has the DNA TGTGCCAGCAGTTACGGACAGGGAAATCAGCCCCAGCATTTT. This gives the protein CASSYGQGNQPQHF.

J is TRBJ2-1 and V is TRBV4-3; 7 positions match TRBD1. The CDR3 sequence is 16 residues long. Losses at the gene ends were 0 bases for V and 4 bases for J; bases not matched to a gene: 6. The germline CDR1 and CDR2 sequences are LGHNA and YSLEER. As DNA, the CDR3 is TGCGCCAGCAGCCAAGAGGGCCGGGACAGATACAATGAGCAGTTCTTC. It yields the protein CASSQEGRDRYNEQFF.

This chain links TRBV30 with TRBJ1-2; 7 nucleotides agree with TRBD1. V trimming: 8 bases; J trimming: 6 bases; junction bases outside the gene matches: 6. The CDR3 is made up of 11 amino acids. CDR1 and CDR2 from the germline V gene are GTSNPN and SVGIG (reference sequence). The CDR3 DNA reads TGTGCCGGGGTAACAGGGGATGGCTACACCTTC. As protein: CAGVTGDGYTF.

This chain connects TRBV19 to TRBJ1-6; D is perhaps TRBD1 (6 bases). The V gene's germline CDR1 is LNHDA and CDR2 SQIVND (reference sequence). The ends were cut back, 9 bases at V and 6 bases at J, with 24 bases in the middle. The CDR3 runs 17 residues. The CDR3 nucleotides read TGTGCCAGCTCCTCAGCTCCCCCGGGGGGCAGTAATTCACCCCTCCACTTT. Its translation: CASSSAPPGGSNSPLHF.

The V and J genes are TRBV28 and TRBJ2-7, with a possible D match to TRBD2 (6 bases). Germline V lookup: CDR1 MDHEN, CDR2 SYDVKM. The CDR3 covers 15 residues. V lost 4 bases and J 6 bases, leaving 19 bases between the germline ends. The DNA of the CDR3 is TGTGCCAGCAGTTCTTCTTCTAGCGACCTAGGCGAGCAGTACTTC. This codes for CASSSSSSDLGEQYF.

V gene TRBV28 combines with J gene TRBJ1-1; D ambiguous. Germline values: CDR1 MDHEN, CDR2 SYDVKM. The V end was cut by 7 bases, the J end by 4 bases, with 13 bases between. This CDR3 spans 13 amino acids. The CDR3 region is CASIIFGSTEAFF. DNA of the CDR3: TGTGCCAGCATCATTTTCGGGTCCACTGAAGCTTTCTTT.

This sequence joins TRBV4-3 and TRBJ1-6; no clear D gene. The CDR3 is 13 residues long. CDR1 is LGHNA and CDR2 is YSLEER in the germline V gene. With 5 bases removed from V and 9 bases from J, the gap between germline ends came to 11 bases. This CDR3 reads CASSDQEGSPLHF. CDR3 sequence (DNA): TGCGCCAGCAGCGACCAAGAGGGTTCACCCCTCCACTTT.

The chain joins TRBV27 to TRBJ2-7; TRBD1 matches at 9 bases. The V gene end was trimmed by 6 bases and the J gene end by 2 bases; junction bases not matched to a gene: 2. The CDR3 runs 13 residues. Germline CDR1 reads MNHEY; CDR2 reads SMNVEV (reference sequence). CDR3 sequence reads: CASRGTGPYEQYF. CDR3 coding DNA: TGTGCCAGCAGGGGGACAGGGCCCTACGAGCAGTACTTC.

The rearrangement uses TRBV6-5 and TRBJ2-7, with no clear D. Germline values: CDR1 MNHEY, CDR2 SVGAGI. There are 14 residues in the CDR3. V was pared by 6 bases and J by 5 bases, with 17 bases between. The CDR3 DNA reads as TGTGCCAGCAGCACATTCCCTTTAATGGACGAGCAGTACTTC. Its translation: CASSTFPLMDEQYF.

This sequence joins TRBV4-1 and TRBJ1-5; 8 bases are shared with TRBD1. Germline CDR1 is MGHRA and CDR2 is YSYEKL. After removal of 5 bases from V and 0 bases from J, the junction contained 12 bases not matched to a gene. The CDR3 has 18 amino acids. In DNA form, the CDR3 reads TGCGCCAGCAGCGTGGTCTCCGGGACAGGAATTAGCAATCAGCCCCAGCATTTT. Its translation: CASSVVSGTGISNQPQHF.

The J gene is TRBJ2-1, the V gene TRBV7-2, with D perhaps matching TRBD2 (7 bases). V lost 7 bases to trimming and J lost 6 bases, with 19 bases between them. From germline, CDR1 is SGHTA and CDR2 FQGNSA. This CDR3 is built from 15 residues. Here the CDR3 DNA reads TGTGCCAGCACCCTAAGGGGGGGCTATCTCAATGAGCAGTTCTTC. Translation: CASTLRGGYLNEQFF. Full variable domain (rest looked up from reference TRBV7-2 and TRBJ2-1): GAGVSQSPSNKVTEKGKDVELRCDPISGHTALYWYRQSLGQGLEFLIYFQGNSAPDKSGLPSDRFSAERTGGSVSTLTIQRTQQEDSAVYLCASTLRGGYLNEQFFGPGTRLTVL.

This sequence joins TRBV4-3 and TRBJ2-5, with D perhaps matching TRBD1 (5 bases). The CDR3 is 16 amino acids. V dropped 2 bases and J dropped 5 bases, with 18 bases sitting between them. The germline gives CDR1 LGHNA, CDR2 YSLEER. Here the CDR3 DNA reads TGCGCCAGCAGCCAACGTAGGGGAACAGGAAGTGAGACCCAGTACTTC. Protein product: CASSQRRGTGSETQYF.

The chain combines TRBV7-2 with TRBJ2-2, with TRBD2 as a possible D gene (6 bases). The length of the CDR3 is 15 residues. Germline V gene lookup returns CDR1 SGHTA and CDR2 FQGNSA. V shed 5 bases and J shed 6 bases, with 16 bases lying between them. The CDR3 sequence: CASSRRRGTPGELFF. The CDR3 DNA follows: TGTGCCAGCAGCCGCCGTCGGGGGACCCCCGGGGAGCTGTTTTTT.

V gene TRBV19 combines with J gene TRBJ2-5, with 9 nucleotides matching TRBD1. V was clipped by 6 bases and J by 4 bases; unmatched bases: 6. Looked up from germline, CDR1 is LNHDA and CDR2 is SQIVND (reference sequence). The CDR3 has 14 amino acids. CDR3 amino acids: CASSHTGQGETQYF. The CDR3 coding sequence is TGTGCCAGTAGCCACACGGGACAGGGAGAGACCCAGTACTTC.

Turning to this clone: Other nucleotide sequences in the sample specify the same CDR3. V usage is TRBV11-3 and J usage is TRBJ2-2; unclear D gene. Deletions cut 5 bases from V and 5 bases from J, with 3 bases between. The CDR3 sequence is 11 residues long. Germline assignment: CDR1 SGHNT and CDR2 YENEEA. CDR3 DNA: TGTGCCAGCAGCCGTACCGGGGAGCTGTTTTTT. Protein: CASSRTGELFF.

The gene calls are TRBV27 and TRBJ2-3, with 8 bases fitting TRBD2. The germline V gene has CDR1 MNHEY and CDR2 SMNVEV (reference sequence). With V trimmed by 6 bases and J by 1 base, 0 bases remained unmatched. This CDR3 comprises 13 residues. CDR3 residues: CASRTSGTDTQYF. In nucleotides, the CDR3 is TGTGCCAGCAGGACTAGCGGCACAGATACGCAGTATTTT.